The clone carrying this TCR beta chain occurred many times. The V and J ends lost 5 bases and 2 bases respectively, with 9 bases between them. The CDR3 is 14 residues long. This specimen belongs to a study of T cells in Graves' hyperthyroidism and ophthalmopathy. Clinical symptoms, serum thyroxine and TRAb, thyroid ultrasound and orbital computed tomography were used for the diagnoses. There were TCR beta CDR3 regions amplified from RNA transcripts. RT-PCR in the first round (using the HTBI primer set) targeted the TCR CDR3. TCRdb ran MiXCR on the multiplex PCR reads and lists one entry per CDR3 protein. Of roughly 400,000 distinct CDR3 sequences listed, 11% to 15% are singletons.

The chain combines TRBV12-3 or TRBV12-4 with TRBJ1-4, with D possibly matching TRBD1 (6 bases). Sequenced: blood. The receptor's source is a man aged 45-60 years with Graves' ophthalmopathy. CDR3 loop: CASSRRGTNEKLFF. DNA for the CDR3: TGTGCCAGCAGTAGAAGGGGGACTAATGAAAAACTGTTTTTT.